This is a list of T cell receptor beta chains from one sample in a study of T cells in localized non-small cell lung cancer. Generated by immunoSEQ multiplex PCR, the TCRdb table keeps only in-frame clones and is missing some. The sample lists around 64,000 clones; approximately 90% were seen once. The source material was peripheral blood, sampled before any cancer treatment. These receptors were collected from a man between 35 and 75 years old with stage I lung adenocarcinoma. The CDR3 runs from the conserved cysteine through the conserved F or W. The D gene is left open where the match is weak. For some rows the clone size is stated as once, few or many, or as a class when expanded; others skip it.

d_call clone_size j_call v_call cdr3_aa cdr3_nt
- - TRBJ1-4 TRBV4-1 CASSQDWMGFNEKLFF TGCGCCAGCAGCCAAGATTGGATGGGATTTAATGAAAAACTGTTTTTT
- - TRBJ1-1 TRBV23-1 CASSRFGVHSTPMNTEAFF TGCGCCAGCAGTCGTTTCGGCGTTCACTCCACGCCCATGAACACTGAAGCTTTCTTT
TRBD2 - TRBJ2-1 TRBV25-1 CASSRGRNNEQFF TGTGCCAGCTCGCGCGGGAGGAACAATGAGCAGTTCTTC
TRBD1 - TRBJ2-1 TRBV2 CASSSTAWTGAFEQFF TGTGCCAGCAGTTCAACCGCATGGACAGGTGCGTTCGAGCAGTTCTTC
TRBD2 - TRBJ2-7 TRBV29-1 CSVTTSVFSYEQYF TGCAGCGTGACGACTAGCGTATTCTCCTACGAGCAGTACTTC
- - TRBJ2-3 TRBV7-2 CASSLRGASTDTQYF TGTGCCAGCAGCTTAAGGGGAGCGAGCACAGATACGCAGTATTTT
- - TRBJ2-1 TRBV5-1 CASSLVSGFSEDEQFF TGCGCCAGCAGCTTGGTGAGCGGGTTCTCTGAGGATGAGCAGTTCTTC
- - TRBJ2-7 TRBV5-1 CASSPLEGAVYEQYF TGCGCCAGCAGCCCCCTGGAGGGGGCGGTCTACGAGCAGTACTTC
- - TRBJ2-5 TRBV27 CASSQNRELGTQYF TGTGCCAGCAGTCAGAATCGAGAGCTAGGGACCCAGTACTTC
- - TRBJ1-1 TRBV29-1 CSVEWVENTEAFF TGCAGCGTTGAATGGGTTGAAAACACTGAAGCTTTCTTT
- - TRBJ2-7 TRBV18 CASSPNGQGTSYEQYF TGTGCCAGCTCACCTAACGGCCAGGGAACGTCCTACGAGCAGTACTTC
- once TRBJ2-1 TRBV9 CASSPRLGLVNEQFF TGTGCCAGCAGCCCCAGGCTGGGATTGGTGAATGAGCAGTTCTTC
- - TRBJ2-5 TRBV9 CASSVEGYQETQYF TGTGCCAGCAGCGTAGAGGGGTACCAAGAGACCCAGTACTTC
TRBD1 - TRBJ1-5 TRBV4-1 CASSLYRGEKPQHF TGCGCCAGCAGCCTGTACAGGGGAGAGAAGCCCCAGCATTTT
TRBD2 - TRBJ2-2 TRBV4-1 CASSQGPGTSFAGELFF TGCGCCAGCAGCCAAGGCCCCGGGACTAGCTTTGCCGGGGAGCTGTTTTTT
- - TRBJ2-1 TRBV19 CASSIQGSSSYNEQFF TGTGCCAGTAGTATTCAGGGGTCGAGCTCCTACAATGAGCAGTTCTTC
TRBD2 - TRBJ2-2 TRBV11-3 CASSLRGLAMTGELFF TGTGCCAGCAGCTTGAGGGGACTAGCGATGACCGGGGAGCTGTTTTTT
- - TRBJ2-7 TRBV7-2 CASSEYRETYEQYF TGTGCCAGCAGCGAATACAGGGAGACCTACGAGCAGTACTTC
TRBD2 - TRBJ2-5 TRBV4-1 CASSHTGLAGVGTQYF TGCGCCAGCAGCCACACGGGACTAGCGGGAGTGGGGACCCAGTACTTC
TRBD2 once TRBJ2-3 TRBV7-7 CASSLGTSRTDTQYF TGTGCTAGCAGCTTAGGGACTAGCCGCACAGATACGCAGTATTTT
- - TRBJ2-7 TRBV6-1 CASSEDWLGSQYF TGTGCCAGCAGTGAAGATTGGCTAGGAAGTCAGTACTTC
TRBD2 - TRBJ2-7 TRBV11-2 CASSSQTRLASYEQYF TGTGCCAGCAGCTCCCAGACCAGACTAGCTTCCTACGAGCAGTACTTC
- - TRBJ2-2 TRBV28 CASPRGLNTGELFF TGTGCCAGCCCGCGCGGGCTAAACACCGGGGAGCTGTTTTTT
- - TRBJ2-6 TRBV5-1 CASSLGTGANVLTF TGCGCCAGCAGCTTGGGGACTGGGGCCAACGTCCTGACTTTC
- once TRBJ2-5 TRBV6-1 CASSVRDRETQYF TGTGCCAGCAGTGTGCGGGATAGGGAGACCCAGTACTTC
- - TRBJ1-1 TRBV7-2 CASSLQSESTEAFF TGTGCCAGCAGCTTACAGTCTGAGAGCACTGAAGCTTTCTTT
- few TRBJ2-3 TRBV6-1 CAHRDISTDTQYF TGTGCCCACCGGGACATCAGCACAGATACGCAGTATTTT
TRBD2 - TRBJ2-7 TRBV10-3 CAISVLAGGSYEQYF TGTGCCATCAGTGTACTAGCGGGAGGTAGCTACGAGCAGTACTTC
- - TRBJ2-7 TRBV6-1 CASSMYEQYF TGTGCCAGCAGCATGTACGAGCAGTACTTC
- medium-sized TRBJ2-7 TRBV30 CASAGTYEQYF TGTGCCTCGGCAGGAACCTACGAGCAGTACTTC
- - TRBJ2-3 TRBV5-1 CASSFEVAADTQYF TGCGCCAGCAGCTTCGAGGTAGCTGCGGATACGCAGTATTTT
- once TRBJ2-1 TRBV28 CASSTEGWYNEQFF TGTGCCAGCAGCACAGAGGGGTGGTACAATGAGCAGTTCTTC
- - TRBJ1-3 TRBV29-1 CSVEDQRGSSGNTIYF TGCAGCGTTGAAGATCAGCGGGGGAGCTCTGGAAACACCATATATTTT
- - TRBJ2-1 TRBV10-3 CAIRSDNPSSYNEQFF TGTGCCATCAGATCGGACAACCCGAGCTCCTACAATGAGCAGTTCTTC
- once TRBJ1-6 TRBV5-1 CASSLGGPEDPLHF TGCGCCAGCAGCTTGGGGGGCCCCGAGGATCCCCTCCACTTT
TRBD2 - TRBJ2-5 TRBV14 CASSLSGRNQETQYF TGTGCCAGCAGCCTATCCGGGAGGAACCAAGAGACCCAGTACTTC
- - TRBJ1-1 TRBV5-6 CASSLGTGGPEAFF TGTGCCAGCAGCTTGGGGACGGGAGGGCCTGAAGCTTTCTTT
TRBD1 - TRBJ1-2 TRBV20-1 CSTLTGKGYTF TGCAGTACCTTGACAGGGAAAGGCTACACCTTC
TRBD2 - TRBJ2-1 TRBV7-9 CASSSGLANEQFF TGTGCCAGCAGCTCAGGACTAGCGAATGAGCAGTTCTTC
TRBD1 - TRBJ1-5 TRBV27 CATRDRGHLSNQPQHF TGTGCCACTAGGGACAGGGGGCACCTTAGCAATCAGCCCCAGCATTTT
TRBD1 once TRBJ1-2 TRBV30 CAGQGNYGYTF TGTGCCGGACAGGGGAACTATGGCTACACCTTC
TRBD1 - TRBJ2-3 TRBV7-6 CASSFRQGIRDTQYF TGTGCCAGCAGCTTTAGACAGGGTATCAGAGATACGCAGTATTTT
TRBD1 - TRBJ2-1 TRBV4-1 CASSPRDRGPYNEQFF TGCGCCAGCAGCCCCCGGGACAGGGGGCCCTACAATGAGCAGTTCTTC
- - TRBJ2-5 TRBV7-6 CASSASRHLQETQYF TGTGCCAGCAGCGCCTCCCGACATTTACAAGAGACCCAGTACTTC
TRBD1 once TRBJ2-3 TRBV16 CASSRPGQGTDTQYF TGTGCCAGCAGCCGTCCGGGACAGGGGACAGATACGCAGTATTTT
- once TRBJ2-7 TRBV2 CASSEDAGTYEQYF TGTGCCAGCAGTGAGGATGCAGGAACATACGAGCAGTACTTC
TRBD1 - TRBJ2-1 TRBV5-8 CASSSRTGDFNEQFF TGTGCCAGCAGCTCAAGGACAGGGGATTTCAATGAGCAGTTCTTC
- - TRBJ2-7 TRBV7-6 CASSLVGFEQYF TGTGCCAGCAGCTTAGTTGGGTTTGAGCAGTACTTC
TRBD1 - TRBJ1-2 TRBV18 CASSPERQGLNYGYTF TGTGCCAGCTCACCAGAACGACAGGGACTGAACTATGGCTACACCTTC
TRBD2 - TRBJ2-2 TRBV5-1 CASTGTSGRHTGELFF TGCGCCAGCACTGGGACTAGCGGGCGACACACCGGGGAGCTGTTTTTT
TRBD1 - TRBJ1-5 TRBV19 CASSTTGAKPQHF TGTGCCAGTAGTACGACAGGGGCGAAGCCCCAGCATTTT
- - TRBJ2-7 TRBV4-1 CASSQEILSYEQYF TGCGCCAGCAGCCAAGAAATCCTGTCCTACGAGCAGTACTTC